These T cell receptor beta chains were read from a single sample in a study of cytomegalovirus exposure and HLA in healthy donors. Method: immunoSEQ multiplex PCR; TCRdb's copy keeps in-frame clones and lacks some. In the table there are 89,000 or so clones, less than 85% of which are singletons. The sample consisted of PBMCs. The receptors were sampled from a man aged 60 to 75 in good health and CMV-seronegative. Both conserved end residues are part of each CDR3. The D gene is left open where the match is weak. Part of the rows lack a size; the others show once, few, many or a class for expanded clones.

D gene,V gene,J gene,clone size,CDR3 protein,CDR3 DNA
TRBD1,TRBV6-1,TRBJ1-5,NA,CASSRTGGQPQHF,TGTGCCAGCAGTAGAACAGGGGGGCAGCCCCAGCATTTT
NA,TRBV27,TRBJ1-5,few,CASRARGNQPQHF,TGTGCCAGCAGGGCCAGAGGGAATCAGCCCCAGCATTTT
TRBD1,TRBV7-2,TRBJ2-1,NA,CASSFLWTGPYNEQFF,TGTGCCAGCAGCTTTCTGTGGACAGGGCCCTACAATGAGCAGTTCTTC
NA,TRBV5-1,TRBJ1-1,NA,CASSSLPDRNTEAFF,TGCGCCAGCAGCTCCCTTCCCGACAGGAACACTGAAGCTTTCTTT
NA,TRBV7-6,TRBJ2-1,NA,CASSLLVGQYNEQFF,TGTGCCAGCAGCTTATTGGTTGGACAGTACAATGAGCAGTTCTTC
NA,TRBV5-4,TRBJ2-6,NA,CASSRGSGSHWANVLTF,TGTGCCAGCAGCCGGGGTAGCGGTTCACACTGGGCCAACGTCCTGACTTTC
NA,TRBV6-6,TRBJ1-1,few,CASSPLGAGEAFF,TGTGCCAGCAGCCCCCTGGGGGCGGGTGAAGCTTTCTTT
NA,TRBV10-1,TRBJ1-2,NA,CASSEGQGDGYTF,TGCGCCAGCAGTGAGGGGCAGGGCGATGGCTACACCTTC
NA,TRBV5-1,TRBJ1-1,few,CASSWTVQAATTEAFF,TGCGCCAGCAGCTGGACAGTCCAGGCGGCAACCACTGAAGCTTTCTTT
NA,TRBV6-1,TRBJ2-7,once,CASSEGWGDWGYEQYF,TGTGCCAGCAGTGAAGGATGGGGGGATTGGGGATACGAGCAGTACTTC
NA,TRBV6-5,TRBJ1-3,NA,CASSYSSGTGNTIYF,TGTGCCAGCAGTTACTCGTCAGGGACTGGAAACACCATATATTTT
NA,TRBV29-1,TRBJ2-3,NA,CSVDQGRATDTQYF,TGCAGCGTTGATCAGGGGAGGGCCACAGATACGCAGTATTTT
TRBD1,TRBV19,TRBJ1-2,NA,CASSISGTGRLHGYTF,TGTGCCAGTAGTATCTCCGGGACAGGGAGGCTCCACGGCTACACCTTC
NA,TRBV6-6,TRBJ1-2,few,CASRVDISNYGYTF,TGTGCCAGCAGGGTGGACATATCGAACTATGGCTACACCTTC
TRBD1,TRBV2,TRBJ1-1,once,CATQVDRAWPEAFF,TGTGCCACCCAGGTGGACAGGGCCTGGCCTGAAGCTTTCTTT
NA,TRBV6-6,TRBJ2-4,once,CASSSLRTLQNIQYF,TGTGCCAGCAGTTCTCTCCGGACTCTTCAAAACATTCAGTACTTC
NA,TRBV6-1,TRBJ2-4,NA,CASKQGGIQYF,TGTGCCAGCAAACAGGGGGGGATTCAGTACTTC
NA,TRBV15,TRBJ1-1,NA,CATSPIRGIGSTEAFF,TGTGCCACCAGCCCTATCCGGGGGATCGGTAGCACTGAAGCTTTCTTT
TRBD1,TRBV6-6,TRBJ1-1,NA,CASSHSTGGNTEAFF,TGTGCCAGCAGTCATAGCACAGGGGGCAACACTGAAGCTTTCTTT
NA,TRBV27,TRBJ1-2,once,CASSLGAMVGGYGYTF,TGTGCCAGCAGTTTGGGTGCGATGGTGGGGGGCTATGGCTACACCTTC
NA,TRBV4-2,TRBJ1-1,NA,CASSYRVGTEAFF,TGTGCCAGCAGTTACAGGGTCGGGACTGAAGCTTTCTTT
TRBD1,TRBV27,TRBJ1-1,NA,CASSFGRDRYTEAFF,TGTGCCAGCAGCTTTGGCCGGGACAGATACACTGAAGCTTTCTTT
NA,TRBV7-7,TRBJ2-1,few,CASSLGAETYNEQFF,TGTGCCAGCAGCTTAGGAGCGGAAACCTACAATGAGCAGTTCTTC
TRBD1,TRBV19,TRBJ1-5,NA,CATNNTGGSSNQPQHF,TGTGCCACCAATAATACAGGGGGCAGTAGCAATCAGCCCCAGCATTTT
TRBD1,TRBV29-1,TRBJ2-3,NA,CSANTGADTQYF,TGCAGCGCCAATACAGGGGCAGATACGCAGTATTTT
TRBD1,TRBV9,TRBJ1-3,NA,CASSPQGDGSGNTIYF,TGTGCCAGCAGCCCCCAGGGGGACGGCTCTGGAAACACCATATATTTT
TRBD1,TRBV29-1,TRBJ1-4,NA,CSVRTGVESGEKLFF,TGCAGCGTGCGAACAGGGGTAGAGTCTGGTGAAAAACTGTTTTTT
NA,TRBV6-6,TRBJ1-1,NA,CASQAYTVNTEAFF,TGTGCCAGCCAGGCCTATACAGTGAACACTGAAGCTTTCTTT
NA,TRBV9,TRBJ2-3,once,CASSVGVDTQYF,TGTGCCAGCAGCGTAGGCGTCGATACGCAGTATTTT
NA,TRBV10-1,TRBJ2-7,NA,CASSESQGGYYEQYF,TGCGCCAGCAGTGAGTCGCAGGGGGGCTACTACGAGCAGTACTTC
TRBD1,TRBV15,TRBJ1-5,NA,CATSRDRGPLGNQPQHF,TGTGCCACCAGCAGGGACAGGGGCCCGTTGGGCAATCAGCCCCAGCATTTT
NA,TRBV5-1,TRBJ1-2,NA,CASSPGGGTYGYTF,TGCGCCAGCAGCCCAGGCGGGGGGACATATGGCTACACCTTC
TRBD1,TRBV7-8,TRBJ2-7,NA,CASSLVGTGVSEQYF,TGTGCCAGCAGCTTAGTAGGGACAGGGGTATCCGAGCAGTACTTC
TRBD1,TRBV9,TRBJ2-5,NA,CASSVGTGGSETQYF,TGTGCCAGCAGCGTCGGGACAGGGGGCTCAGAGACCCAGTACTTC
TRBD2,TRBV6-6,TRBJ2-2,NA,CASSKPGGKGTGELFF,TGTGCCAGCAGTAAGCCGGGGGGGAAGGGCACCGGGGAGCTGTTTTTT
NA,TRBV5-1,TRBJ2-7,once,CASSAEIEQYF,TGCGCCAGCAGCGCCGAGATCGAGCAGTACTTC
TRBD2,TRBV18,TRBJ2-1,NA,CASSPPNKAGAYHNEQFF,TGTGCCAGCTCACCACCGAACAAAGCGGGGGCCTACCACAATGAGCAGTTCTTC
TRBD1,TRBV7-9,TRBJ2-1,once,CASSSPGTGLSYNEQFF,TGTGCCAGCAGCTCACCCGGGACAGGGCTCTCCTACAATGAGCAGTTCTTC
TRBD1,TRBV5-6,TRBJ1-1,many,CASSSFPGQLNTEAFF,TGTGCCAGCAGCTCGTTTCCGGGACAGCTAAACACTGAAGCTTTCTTT
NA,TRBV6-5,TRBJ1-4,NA,CASILGRNSEKLFF,TGTGCCAGCATTTTAGGGAGGAACTCTGAAAAACTGTTTTTT
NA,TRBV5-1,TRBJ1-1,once,CASTLAEGWNTEAFF,TGCGCCAGCACACTCGCGGAGGGGTGGAACACTGAAGCTTTCTTT
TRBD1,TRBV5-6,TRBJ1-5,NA,CASSSKRQGHSNQPQHF,TGTGCCAGCAGCTCCAAGAGACAGGGACATAGCAATCAGCCCCAGCATTTT
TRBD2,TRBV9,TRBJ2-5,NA,CASSGTSGGGLQTQYF,TGTGCCAGCAGCGGTACTAGCGGGGGGGGCCTACAGACCCAGTACTTC
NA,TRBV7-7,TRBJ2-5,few,CASSLNWGPQETQYF,TGTGCTAGCAGCTTAAACTGGGGGCCACAAGAGACCCAGTACTTC
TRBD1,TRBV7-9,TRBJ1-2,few,CSSSFRGVDYGYTF,TGTTCCAGCAGCTTCAGGGGGGTCGACTATGGCTACACCTTC
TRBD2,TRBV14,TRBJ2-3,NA,CASSHPTSAGGPRDTQYF,TGTGCCAGCAGCCACCCCACTTCAGCGGGAGGCCCCAGAGATACGCAGTATTTT
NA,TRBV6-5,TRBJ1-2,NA,CASRRRTENYGYTF,TGTGCCAGCAGGCGTCGTACCGAGAACTATGGCTACACCTTC
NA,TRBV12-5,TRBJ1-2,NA,CASGSHRVYYGYTF,TGTGCTAGTGGTTCGCACAGGGTTTACTATGGCTACACCTTC
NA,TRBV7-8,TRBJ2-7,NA,CASSSNPTIAYEQYF,TGTGCCAGCAGCTCGAACCCAACTATCGCCTACGAGCAGTACTTC
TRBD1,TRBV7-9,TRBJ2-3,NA,CASSLFDRGVDTQYF,TGTGCCAGCAGCTTGTTCGACAGGGGGGTGGATACGCAGTATTTT
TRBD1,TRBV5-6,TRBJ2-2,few,CASSLLRGQASGELFF,TGTGCCAGCAGCCTTCTGAGGGGACAGGCGTCTGGGGAGCTGTTTTTT
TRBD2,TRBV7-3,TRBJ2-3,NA,CASSLWAGDTDTQYF,TGTGCCAGCAGCTTATGGGCGGGGGACACAGATACGCAGTATTTT
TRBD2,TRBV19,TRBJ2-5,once,CASSITSGGGWETQYF,TGTGCCAGTAGTATAACTAGCGGGGGGGGCTGGGAGACCCAGTACTTC
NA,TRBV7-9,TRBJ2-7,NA,CASSLVAYRSYEQYF,TGTGCCAGCAGCTTAGTAGCGTACCGCTCCTACGAGCAGTACTTC
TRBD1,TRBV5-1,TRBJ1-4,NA,CASSHSTGGPREKLFF,TGCGCCAGCAGCCACTCCACAGGGGGCCCGCGGGAAAAACTGTTTTTT
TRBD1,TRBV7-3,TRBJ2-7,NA,CASSAQGAGYEQYF,TGTGCCAGCAGCGCCCAGGGGGCAGGGTACGAGCAGTACTTC
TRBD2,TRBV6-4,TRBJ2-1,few,CASSDFSGGRGEQFF,TGTGCCAGCAGTGACTTTAGCGGGGGGCGCGGTGAGCAGTTCTTC